This T cell receptor (beta chain) was retrieved from a study of blood T cell repertoires in COVID-19 (dated by TCRdb to the early 2020s). With respect to the entire study: Samples covering the acute and convalescent phases of COVID-19 were provided by collaborators in the United States, Italy and Spain. The material from the prospective study consisted of cDNA or gDNA derived from T cells, B-cell-depleted T cells, or PBMCs. The dataset comprised deeply sampled blood TCRbeta repertoires from subjects exposed to, actively infected with, or recovered from COVID-19. The repertoires were made available in a free public database intended to serve as a resource for research on the immune response to SARS-CoV-2. The samples were drawn from the first 160 participants of the ongoing ImmuneRACE study and from about 1,200 subjects provided by 6 global collaborators. The sample metadata nearly always contained a de-identified subject ID, COVID-19 status, age in years and sex. Where HLA class I and class II types were available, the types were taken from metadata supplied by the sample provider, not from assay-based typing.

Regarding this clone: This receptor's antigen is unknown. Nothing much larger sits one base from this clone, and base qualities are not available.

Trimming removed 0 bases from V and 3 bases from J; the gene matches leave 3 bases unexplained. There are 15 amino acids in the CDR3, from cysteine to phenylalanine inclusive. The only DNA kept is the CDR3, 45 bases in frame from the first base. The germline V gene encodes CDR1 SGDLS and CDR2 YYNGEE. Findings and caveats that apply to the study as a whole: The quantity of clinical and demographic metadata differed by source and by participant and was supplied without curation.

Collaborating institutions collected whole blood in K2EDTA tubes following their own protocols. For TCRbeta analysis, collaborator samples were shipped as frozen whole blood, as isolated PBMCs, or as DNA extracted from either sample type. TCRbeta CDR3 regions were amplified from genomic DNA by means of the immunoSEQ Assay, a bias-controlled multiplex PCR. The original methods were these. The number of nucleated cells in each sample was estimated from the amplification of reference gene primers within the assay. To quantify the absolute abundance of each unique TCRbeta CDR3 rearrangement, sequence reads were collapsed and filtered. Productive Simpson clonality was computed per sample as the square root of Simpson's diversity index over productive rearrangements. The immuneACCESS repertoire file appears here via TCRdb, limited to in-frame rearrangements. These files lack a portion of the clones; in checked studies, under half of the deficit traces to unresolved V genes, and the cause of the others is not known. V, J and clone size derive from that table, while D and trimming were established from the DNA sequence. Present in this sample are tens of thousands of clones, 85% to 90% of which were seen just once. The ten largest account for about 4% of the sample.

The TCR was taken from a man aged 45 to 65 with acute or convalescent COVID-19. The sample was peripheral blood. This chain is built from TRBV9 and TRBJ1-5; TRBD1 fits 7 bases in the junction. The CDR3 protein sequence reads: CASSVGTGLNQPQHF. The DNA reads as follows: TGTGCCAGCAGCGTAGGGACAGGACTCAATCAGCCCCAGCATTTT.